One sample yielded the 30 T cell receptor beta chains listed below, sequenced in a study of technical replicates of blood from a few donors. The data were produced by immunoSEQ multiplex PCR, yet TCRdb's version contains in-frame clones alone and is incomplete. The repertoire consists of 15,000 to 20,000 clones, with around 90% occurring once and the leading ten covering roughly 12%. Sequenced: PBMCs. The receptors were sampled from a human donor in good health.

The CDR3 DNA follows: TGTGCCAGCAGACCAATGCTAGCGGGAGGAGCCGGGGAGCTGTTTTTT. As protein: CASRPMLAGGAGELFF. V is TRBV28 and J is TRBJ2-2; 11 bases align to TRBD2. The length of the CDR3 is 16 residues. The J segment lost 6 bases and the V segment lost 6 bases, leaving 9 bases of the junction unmatched. Germline V gives CDR1 MDHEN, CDR2 SYDVKM.

This clone came up once. The chain combines TRBV6-4 with TRBJ2-3; D gene ambiguous. The CDR3 is made up of 13 amino acids. Trimming took off 3 bases at V and 2 bases at J, with 6 bases between the two ends. Germline CDR1 MRHNA, CDR2 SNTAGT. The CDR3 bases are TGTGCCAGCAGTGAGCAGGCCACAGATACGCAGTATTTT. Amino acids: CASSEQATDTQYF.

This chain connects TRBV27 to TRBJ2-7; perhaps TRBD1 as D (6 bases). The CDR3 consists of 15 residues. Germline V gene lookup returns CDR1 MNHEY and CDR2 SMNVEV (reference sequence). Trimming removed 2 bases from V and 2 bases from J, with 13 bases in between. In DNA, the CDR3 is TGTGCCAGCAGTTTAATTGGGGACACCGCCTACGAGCAGTACTTC. This codes for CASSLIGDTAYEQYF.

The chain's CDR3 is CASRAATGSAQPQHF. The DNA for the CDR3 is TGTGCCAGCAGGGCTGCGACAGGGTCGGCACAGCCCCAGCATTTT. The chain recombines TRBV7-2 with TRBJ1-5, with TRBD1 identical over 7 bases. The germline V gene has CDR1 SGHTA and CDR2 FQGNSA. V was pared by 6 bases and J by 7 bases, with 12 bases of the junction left unmatched. The CDR3 covers 15 residues. Looking up the rest from reference TRBV7-2 and TRBJ1-5 gives the full variable domain: GAGVSQSPSNKVTEKGKDVELRCDPISGHTALYWYRQSLGQGLEFLIYFQGNSAPDKSGLPSDRFSAERTGGSVSTLTIQRTQQEDSAVYLCASRAATGSAQPQHFGDGTRLSIL.

In its sample, this clone was seen a few times. V and J are TRBV6-6 and TRBJ1-1; 7 nucleotides line up with TRBD1. Germline V lookup: CDR1 MNHNY, CDR2 SVGAGI (reference sequence). CDR3 length equals 14 residues. V dropped 4 bases and J dropped 7; count of bases not matched to a gene: 9. The CDR3 DNA reads TGTGCCAGCAGTTGGGGCGACAGGGATAATGAAGCTTTCTTT. Its protein is CASSWGDRDNEAFF.

Here the CDR3 reads CASSLGLAGTYEQYF. The CDR3 bases are TGTGCCAGCAGCTTAGGACTAGCGGGAACCTACGAGCAGTACTTC. The chain links TRBV7-9 to TRBJ2-7, with 11 bases fitting TRBD2. The CDR3 sequence is 15 residues long. Germline loops: CDR1 SEHNR, CDR2 FQNEAQ (reference sequence). The trim removed 1 base at V and 2 bases at J, leaving 1 base unmatched.

The chain recombines TRBV7-9 with TRBJ1-2; 7 positions match TRBD1. This CDR3 is built from 15 residues. V gave up 1 base and J gave up 2 bases; unmatched junction bases: 4. CDR1 is SEHNR, CDR2 FQNEAQ, per germline (reference sequence). CDR3 DNA sequence: TGTGCCAGCAGCTTAGGGGACAGCCAAAACTATGGCTACACCTTC. Translated: CASSLGDSQNYGYTF.

CDR3 DNA sequence: TGCGCCAGCAGCTTAGGGACTAGCGGGAGTTACGAGCAGTACTTC. This encodes CASSLGTSGSYEQYF. The chain is built from TRBV5-1 and TRBJ2-7; 14 nucleotides line up with TRBD2. The CDR3 contains 15 residues. V shed 2 bases and J 4 bases; nucleotides not matched to a gene: 2. CDR1 SGHRS and CDR2 YFSETQ come from the germline V gene. Filled out from reference TRBV5-1 and TRBJ2-7, the complete variable domain reads KAGVTQTPRYLIKTRGQQVTLSCSPISGHRSVSWYQQTPGQGLQFLFEYFSETQRNKGNFPGRFSGRQFSNSRSEMNVSTLELGDSALYLCASSLGTSGSYEQYFGPGTRLTVT.

This chain joins TRBV10-3 and TRBJ2-1; D unclear. V was pared by 5 bases and J by 5 bases, with 10 bases between. The CDR3 consists of 13 residues. Germline CDR1 reads ENHRY; CDR2 reads SYGVKD. The CDR3 loop reads CAISTVSNNEQFF. DNA for the CDR3: TGTGCCATCAGTACAGTGTCTAACAATGAGCAGTTCTTC.

The rearrangement links TRBV6-4 to TRBJ1-2; D call uncertain. Looked up from germline, CDR1 is MRHNA and CDR2 is SNTAGT. Trimming left V 2 bases short and J 8 bases short, with 9 bases between. The CDR3 runs 12 residues. This CDR3 is CASSDGGVGYTF. For the CDR3, the DNA is TGTGCCAGCAGTGACGGCGGCGTAGGCTACACCTTC.

The chain carries TRBV4-1 and TRBJ2-3; tentatively, D is TRBD2 (6 bases). The V end was cut by 0 bases, the J end by 9 bases, with 13 bases between. This CDR3 spans 14 amino acids. Germline-derived CDR1 and CDR2 are MGHRA and YSYEKL. Here the CDR3 reads CASSQDRGLQTQYF. In DNA form, the CDR3 reads TGCGCCAGCAGCCAAGATCGGGGACTTCAGACGCAGTATTTT.

This chain connects TRBV2 to TRBJ2-1, with 10 bases lining up with TRBD1. CDR1 and CDR2 from the germline V gene are SNHLY and FYNNEI. The CDR3 has 14 amino acids. V trimming: 4 bases; J trimming: 8 bases; junction bases outside the gene matches: 5. In nucleotides, the CDR3 is TGTGCCAGCAGTGGGGACAGGGGTTCAGATGAGCAGTTCTTC. Its protein product is CASSGDRGSDEQFF.

The chain uses TRBV19 and TRBJ1-5; 10 bases align to TRBD1. This CDR3 comprises 14 residues. Per the germline V gene, CDR1 is LNHDA and CDR2 is SQIVND (reference sequence). V was pared by 5 bases and J by 11 bases, with 9 bases of the junction left unmatched. CDR3 nucleotide sequence: TGTGCCAGTAGTTTAGGGACAGGGGCCCTATCCCAGCATTTT. This gives the protein CASSLGTGALSQHF.

The chain has TRBV5-1 and TRBJ2-3; D gene ambiguous. Germline V lookup: CDR1 SGHRS, CDR2 YFSETQ. V lost 4 bases, J lost 0 bases, and 6 bases lay in between. This CDR3 region has 13 residues. CDR3 residues: CASSTLSTDTQYF. CDR3 coding DNA: TGCGCCAGCAGCACTCTTAGCACAGATACGCAGTATTTT.

This chain uses TRBV6-1 with TRBJ1-2; the D is unclear. This CDR3 is 12 amino acids long. Trimming took off 4 bases at V and 2 bases at J, with 5 bases between the two ends. Looked up from germline, CDR1 is MNHNS and CDR2 is SASEGT. CDR3 protein: CASSAQNYGYTF. The CDR3 region has the DNA TGTGCCAGCAGTGCCCAAAACTATGGCTACACCTTC.

This rearrangement joins TRBV7-9 to TRBJ2-7; a possible D gene is TRBD1 (6 bases). V lost 1 base and J 6 bases, leaving 19 bases between the germline ends. In germline, CDR1 is SEHNR, CDR2 FQNEAQ (reference sequence). The CDR3 contains 16 residues. This CDR3 reads CASSLGGSVQGSEQYF. The CDR3 DNA reads as TGTGCCAGCAGCTTAGGGGGGTCCGTACAGGGTAGCGAGCAGTACTTC.

The chain recombines TRBV6-5 with TRBJ2-1; a weak D match, TRBD2 (6 bases). V lost 2 bases, J lost 4 bases, and 12 bases lay in between. Germline V gene data show CDR1 as MNHEY and CDR2 as SVGAGI. The CDR3 extends over 15 amino acids. CDR3: CASSYEAGSYNEQFF. CDR3 coding DNA: TGTGCCAGCAGTTACGAGGCGGGATCGTACAATGAGCAGTTCTTC.

This clone was seen only once. The chain recombines TRBV5-1 with TRBJ1-5, with D unclear. CDR3 size: 14 residues. Trimming cost V 0 bases and J 5 bases, with 9 bases left between them. Per the germline V gene, CDR1 is SGHRS and CDR2 is YFSETQ. CDR3 loop: CASSLDSGYQPQHF. As DNA, the CDR3 is TGCGCCAGCAGCTTGGATTCGGGGTATCAGCCCCAGCATTTT.

The chain couples TRBV7-9 to TRBJ1-2; 10 positions match TRBD1. The CDR3 runs 13 residues. The germline V gene encodes CDR1 SEHNR and CDR2 FQNEAQ (reference sequence). V was pared by 3 bases and J by 9 bases, with 4 bases of the junction left unmatched. The CDR3 loop is CASSFGQGGSYTF. The DNA of the CDR3 is TGTGCCAGCAGCTTTGGACAGGGGGGTAGCTACACCTTC.

The chain combines TRBV9 with TRBJ1-2; TRBD1 matches 8 bases. The CDR3 has 13 residues. V dropped 3 bases and J dropped 4; count of bases not matched to a gene: 2. CDR1 and CDR2 from the germline V gene are SGDLS and YYNGEE. This CDR3 is CASSADRAYGYTF. The CDR3 bases are TGTGCCAGCAGCGCGGACAGGGCCTATGGCTACACCTTC.

There are a few counts of this clone. The chain uses TRBV2 and TRBJ2-1; a weak D match, TRBD1 (5 bases). The CDR3 totals 14 residues. Trimming removed 5 bases from V and 6 bases from J, with 14 bases in between. The germline V gene encodes CDR1 SNHLY and CDR2 FYNNEI. The CDR3 sequence: CASSINSQGNEQFF. CDR3 nucleotides: TGTGCCAGCAGTATTAATTCCCAGGGCAATGAGCAGTTCTTC.

The rearrangement uses TRBV6-5 and TRBJ2-7; 11 nucleotides align to TRBD2. V was pared by 6 bases and J by 4 bases, with 2 bases of the junction left unmatched. CDR1 and CDR2 from the germline V gene are MNHEY and SVGAGI. The CDR3 covers 13 residues. CDR3 nucleotides: TGTGCCAGCAGGGGGACTAGCGGATACGAGCAGTACTTC. This gives the protein CASRGTSGYEQYF.

The V and J genes are TRBV9 and TRBJ2-7, with 10 bases lining up with TRBD2. V was clipped by 3 bases and J by 2 bases; unmatched bases: 8. This CDR3 spans 16 amino acids. The germline CDR1 and CDR2 sequences are SGDLS and YYNGEE. CDR3 residues: CASSATSGRVPYEQYF. The DNA of the CDR3 is TGTGCCAGCAGCGCAACCAGCGGGAGGGTTCCCTACGAGCAGTACTTC. The whole variable domain, remainder taken from reference TRBV9 and TRBJ2-7, is DSGVTQTPKHLITATGQRVTLRCSPRSGDLSVYWYQQSLDQGLQFLIQYYNGEERAKGNILERFSAQQFPDLHSELNLSSLELGDSALYFCASSATSGRVPYEQYFGPGTRLTVT.

The J gene is TRBJ2-2, the V gene TRBV30; TRBD1 agrees at 9 bases. The junction had 6 bases not matched to a gene; V was cut back by 0 bases and J by 4 bases. Per germline, CDR1 GTSNPN and CDR2 SVGIG (reference sequence). The CDR3 runs to 16 residues. In nucleotides, the CDR3 is TGTGCCTGGAGTGTACTGAGGGGACAGGGCACCGGGGAGCTGTTTTTT. The encoded protein is CAWSVLRGQGTGELFF.

V gene TRBV30 combines with J gene TRBJ1-5, with a tentative D call TRBD1 (5 bases). Germline CDR1 is GTSNPN and CDR2 is SVGIG (reference sequence). The V end was cut by 4 bases, the J end by 7 bases, with 17 bases between. CDR3 length: 14 residues. CDR3 DNA: TGTGCCTGGACCCCGGGGGGGGGTGGGCAGCCCCAGCATTTT. This encodes CAWTPGGGGQPQHF.

The chain links TRBV6-5 to TRBJ2-1; 9 nucleotides match TRBD2. The length of the CDR3 is 14 residues. The germline V gene encodes CDR1 MNHEY and CDR2 SVGAGI. J gave up 3 bases and V 6 bases, and 3 bases lay outside the gene matches. For the CDR3, the DNA is TGTGCCAGCAGAATAGCGGGGGACTACAATGAGCAGTTCTTC. Amino acids: CASRIAGDYNEQFF.

The chain couples TRBV5-1 to TRBJ2-7, with no clear D. The length of the CDR3 is 12 residues. The germline V gene has CDR1 SGHRS and CDR2 YFSETQ. V shed 0 bases and J shed 5 bases, with 6 bases lying between them. The CDR3 protein is CASSLEADEQYF. CDR3 nucleotide sequence: TGCGCCAGCAGCTTGGAGGCGGACGAGCAGTACTTC.

V and J are TRBV7-8 and TRBJ1-3; 7 bases are shared with TRBD1. V shed 2 bases and J 2 bases; nucleotides not matched to a gene: 0. CDR3 length: 14 residues. Germline lookup yields CDR1 SGHVS and CDR2 FQNEAQ. The CDR3 sequence: CASSLQGAGNTIYF. The CDR3 bases are TGTGCCAGCAGCTTACAGGGGGCTGGAAACACCATATATTTT.

The rearrangement uses TRBV7-2 and TRBJ1-1; D not resolved. Germline lookup yields CDR1 SGHTA and CDR2 FQGNSA. V lost 1 base and J 7 bases, leaving 4 bases between the germline ends. The CDR3 totals 11 residues. Here the CDR3 reads CASSLGVEAFF. The CDR3 region has the DNA TGTGCCAGCAGCTTAGGAGTTGAAGCTTTCTTT.

This chain links TRBV2 with TRBJ2-7; the match to TRBD1 covers 10 bases. The V gene end was trimmed by 4 bases and the J gene end by 4 bases; junction bases not matched to a gene: 7. This CDR3 has 15 residues. Germline CDR1 reads SNHLY; CDR2 reads FYNNEI. CDR3 loop: CASSATGTGVYEQYF. As DNA, the CDR3 is TGTGCCAGCAGTGCCACCGGGACAGGGGTATACGAGCAGTACTTC.